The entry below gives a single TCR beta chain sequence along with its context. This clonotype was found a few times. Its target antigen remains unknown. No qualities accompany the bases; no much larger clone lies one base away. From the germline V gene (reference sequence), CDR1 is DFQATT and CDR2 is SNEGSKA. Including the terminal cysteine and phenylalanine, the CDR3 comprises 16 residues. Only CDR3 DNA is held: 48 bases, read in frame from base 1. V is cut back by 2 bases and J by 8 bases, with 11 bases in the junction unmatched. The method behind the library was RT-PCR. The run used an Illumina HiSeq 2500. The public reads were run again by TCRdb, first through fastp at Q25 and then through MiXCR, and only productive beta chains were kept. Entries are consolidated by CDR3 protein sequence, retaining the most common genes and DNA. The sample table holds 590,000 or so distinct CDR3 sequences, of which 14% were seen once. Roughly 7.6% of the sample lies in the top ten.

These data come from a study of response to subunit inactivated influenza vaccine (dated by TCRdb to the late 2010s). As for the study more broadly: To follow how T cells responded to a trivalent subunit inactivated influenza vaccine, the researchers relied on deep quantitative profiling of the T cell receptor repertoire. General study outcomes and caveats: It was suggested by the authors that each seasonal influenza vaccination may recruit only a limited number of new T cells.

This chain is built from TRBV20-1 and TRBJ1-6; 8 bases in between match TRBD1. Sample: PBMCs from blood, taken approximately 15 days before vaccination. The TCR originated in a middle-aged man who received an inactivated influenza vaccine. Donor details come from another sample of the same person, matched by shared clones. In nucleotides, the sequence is TGCAGTGCTAGAAACAGGGGGTGGCTAAGGGATTCACCCCTCCACTTT. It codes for CSARNRGWLRDSPLHF.